Sequencing of this T cell receptor (beta chain) was carried out in a study of cytomegalovirus exposure and HLA in healthy donors. Study-wide results and limits: While the bulk of TCR sequences proved rare, some public TCRs turned up in many donors. The authors enumerated some 170 TCR beta chains as linked to cytomegalovirus. High specificity and sensitivity for cytomegalovirus status were reported for the classifier. According to a later analysis, TCR clusters from the first cohort tended to co-occur in the roughly 110 validation repertoires.

About this clone itself: As yet, its antigen is unknown. The sample carries other DNA sequences with the same CDR3.

Libraries were prepared by immunoSEQ multiplex PCR; TCRdb keeps only in-frame clonotypes and omits some of them. Seen here are roughly 68,000 clones, roughly 95% observed once, and the top ten hold approximately 2.5%. The CDR3 totals 14 residues. The ends lost 3 bases at V and 3 bases at J; junction bases unmatched: 3. Germline V gene sequence: CDR1 SGDLS, CDR2 YYNGEE. J is TRBJ2-7 and V is TRBV9; TRBD1 agrees at 10 bases. The clonotype was recovered from a man aged 18 to 29 in good health and CMV-seronegative. Source material: PBMCs. CDR3 sequence: CASSAGTGDYEQYF. The CDR3 DNA is TGTGCCAGCAGCGCCGGGACAGGGGACTACGAGCAGTACTTC.